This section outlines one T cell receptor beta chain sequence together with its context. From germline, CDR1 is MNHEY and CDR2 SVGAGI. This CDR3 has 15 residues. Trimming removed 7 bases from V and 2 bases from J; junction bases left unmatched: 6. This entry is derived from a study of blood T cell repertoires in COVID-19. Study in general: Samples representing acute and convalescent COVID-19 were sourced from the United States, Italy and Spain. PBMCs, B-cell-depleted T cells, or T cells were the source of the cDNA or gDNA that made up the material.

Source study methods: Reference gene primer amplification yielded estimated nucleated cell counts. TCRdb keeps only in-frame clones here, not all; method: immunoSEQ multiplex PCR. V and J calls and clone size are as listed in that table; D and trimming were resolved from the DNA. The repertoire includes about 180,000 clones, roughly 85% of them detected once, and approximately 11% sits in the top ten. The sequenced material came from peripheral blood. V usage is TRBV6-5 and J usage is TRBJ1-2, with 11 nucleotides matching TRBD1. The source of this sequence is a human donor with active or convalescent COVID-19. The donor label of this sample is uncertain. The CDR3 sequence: CASIGRDRGNYGYTF. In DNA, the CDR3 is TGTGCCAGCATCGGCCGGGACAGGGGGAACTATGGCTACACCTTC.